A selection of T cell receptor beta chains follows, all from one sample in a study of OX40 agonist ivuxolimab in advanced cancers. Only in-frame clones appear in the TCRdb table, and some are missing; sequencing was by immunoSEQ multiplex PCR. This table holds about 120,000 clones, over 85% found once. This material consisted of CD4+ or CD8+ T cells sorted from blood, taken in a trial of the OX40 agonist ivuxolimab. These receptors all stem from an adult with an advanced solid tumor such as melanoma, head and neck, liver or kidney cancer. Both conserved end residues are part of each CDR3. A D gene is named only where the DNA matches it firmly.

V gene	D gene	J gene	CDR3 DNA	CDR3 protein
TRBV6-6	TRBD1	TRBJ2-2	TGTGCCAGCAGTTCGGGACAGGGGGTGTTGAGGGAGCTGTTTTTT	CASSSGQGVLRELFF
TRBV7-3	NA	TRBJ1-2	TGTGCCAGCAGCTTGGAAGGGGCGGACTATGGCTACACCTTC	CASSLEGADYGYTF
TRBV30	NA	TRBJ2-7	TGTGCCTGGAGTGGGGGGGGGCTTCCCTACGAGCAGTACTTC	CAWSGGGLPYEQYF
TRBV7-2	TRBD2	TRBJ2-7	TGTGCCAGCAGCTTAAGGGGCGGGAGCTTCTCCTACGAGCAGTACTTC	CASSLRGGSFSYEQYF
TRBV5-4	NA	TRBJ1-2	TGTGCCAGCAGCGTGCCGGGACTTTCTAACTATGGCTACACCTTC	CASSVPGLSNYGYTF
TRBV6-1	TRBD2	TRBJ2-7	TGTGCCAGCAGTAAAGGGGCGGGGGGTCCCTACGAGCAGTACTTC	CASSKGAGGPYEQYF
TRBV5-1	TRBD1	TRBJ2-3	TGCGCCAGCAGAGCAGACAGGGGCAACACAGATACGCAGTATTTT	CASRADRGNTDTQYF
TRBV7-9	NA	TRBJ2-7	TGTGCCAGCAGCTACTCTAGCGCTGGCTCCTACGAGCAGTACTTC	CASSYSSAGSYEQYF
TRBV29-1	NA	TRBJ2-2	TGCAGCGTTGAAAGGGGGTCGAACACCGGGGAGCTGTTTTTT	CSVERGSNTGELFF
TRBV19	TRBD2	TRBJ2-2	TGTGCCAGTAGTATAGGTAGCGGGGGGGCCACGACCGGGGAGCTGTTTTTT	CASSIGSGGATTGELFF